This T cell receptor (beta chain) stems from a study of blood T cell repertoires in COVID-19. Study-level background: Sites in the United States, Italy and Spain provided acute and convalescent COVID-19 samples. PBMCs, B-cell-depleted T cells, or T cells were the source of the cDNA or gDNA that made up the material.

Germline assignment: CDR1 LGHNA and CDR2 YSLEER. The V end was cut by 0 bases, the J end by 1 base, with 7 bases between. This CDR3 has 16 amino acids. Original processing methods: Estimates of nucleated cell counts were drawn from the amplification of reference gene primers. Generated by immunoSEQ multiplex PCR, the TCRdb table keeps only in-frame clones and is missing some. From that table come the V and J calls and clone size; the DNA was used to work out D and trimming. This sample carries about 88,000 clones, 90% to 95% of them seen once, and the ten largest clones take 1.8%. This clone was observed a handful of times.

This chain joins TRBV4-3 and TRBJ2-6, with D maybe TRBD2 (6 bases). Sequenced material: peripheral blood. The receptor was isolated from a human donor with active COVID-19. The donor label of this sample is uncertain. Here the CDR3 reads CASSQDAGSGANVLTF. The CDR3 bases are TGCGCCAGCAGCCAAGACGCGGGGTCTGGGGCCAACGTCCTGACTTTC.